This is a list of T cell receptor beta chains from one sample in a study of blood T cells in healthy people across ages. Using its own MiXCR run on the 5' RACE reads, TCRdb lists one record per CDR3 protein. The sample holds approximately 700,000 distinct CDR3 sequences; less than 40% are singletons and the top ten take 15%. The sequencing input was blood. The receptors were sampled from a woman of 80 years or more in good health. The CDR3 runs from the conserved cysteine through the conserved F or W. Fields, in order: CDR3 protein, CDR3 DNA, V gene, D gene, J gene, clone size. D genes are given only for firm matches. Part of the rows lack a size; the others show once, few, many or a class for expanded clones.

CDR3 protein: CASSLIPGAMNTEAFF
CDR3 DNA: TGTGCCAGCAGTTTGATTCCGGGGGCCATGAACACTGAAGCTTTCTTT
V gene: TRBV28
D gene: .
J gene: TRBJ1-1
clone size: .

CDR3 protein: CASSVAGTSNEKLFF
CDR3 DNA: TGTGCCAGCAGCGTAGCAGGGACTTCTAATGAAAAACTGTTTTTT
V gene: TRBV9
D gene: .
J gene: TRBJ1-4
clone size: many

CDR3 protein: CASSLRNSRDGGYTF
CDR3 DNA: TGTGCCAGCAGTTTAAGGAATTCTAGGGACGGCGGCTACACCTTC
V gene: TRBV28
D gene: .
J gene: TRBJ1-2
clone size: once

CDR3 protein: CASSRTGAEAFF
CDR3 DNA: TGTGCCAGCAGTAGGACAGGGGCTGAAGCTTTCTTT
V gene: TRBV12-3/TRBV12-4
D gene: TRBD1
J gene: TRBJ1-1
clone size: many

CDR3 protein: CASSFRESSYNEQFF
CDR3 DNA: TGTGCCAGCAGTTTTAGGGAAAGCTCCTACAATGAGCAGTTCTTC
V gene: TRBV28
D gene: .
J gene: TRBJ2-1
clone size: .

CDR3 protein: CSAGIDATNEKLFF
CDR3 DNA: TGCAGTGCTGGGATTGATGCAACTAATGAAAAACTGTTTTTT
V gene: TRBV20-1
D gene: .
J gene: TRBJ1-4
clone size: many

CDR3 protein: CVWSVSGTSTDTQYF
CDR3 DNA: TGTGTCTGGAGTGTATCCGGGACTAGCACAGATACGCAGTATTTT
V gene: TRBV30
D gene: .
J gene: TRBJ2-3
clone size: .

CDR3 protein: CASSRVGAGGRDEQYF
CDR3 DNA: TGTGCCAGCAGCCGAGTTGGGGCAGGGGGGCGGGACGAGCAGTACTTC
V gene: TRBV7-2
D gene: .
J gene: TRBJ2-7
clone size: .

CDR3 protein: CASSLGDRYNEQFF
CDR3 DNA: TGCGCCAGCAGCTTGGGTGACAGATACAATGAGCAGTTCTTC
V gene: TRBV5-1
D gene: .
J gene: TRBJ2-1
clone size: many

CDR3 protein: CASSYNGQNTEAFF
CDR3 DNA: TGTGCCAGCAGTTACAACGGACAGAACACTGAAGCTTTCTTT
V gene: TRBV6-2/TRBV6-3
D gene: .
J gene: TRBJ1-1
clone size: many

CDR3 protein: CASRKPGLATDTQYF
CDR3 DNA: TGTGCCAGTAGGAAGCCGGGACTAGCAACAGATACGCAGTATTTT
V gene: TRBV19
D gene: TRBD2
J gene: TRBJ2-3
clone size: .

CDR3 protein: CASSPMSVGAGGYTF
CDR3 DNA: TGCGCCAGCAGCCCGATGTCTGTGGGGGCCGGTGGCTACACCTTC
V gene: TRBV4-3
D gene: .
J gene: TRBJ1-2
clone size: many

CDR3 protein: CATSRDLPQAGSGNTIYF
CDR3 DNA: TGTGCCACCAGCAGAGATCTCCCACAGGCCGGCTCTGGAAACACCATATATTTT
V gene: TRBV15
D gene: .
J gene: TRBJ1-3
clone size: .

CDR3 protein: CASSFGAGDQPQHF
CDR3 DNA: TGTGCCAGCAGCTTTGGGGCAGGCGACCAGCCCCAGCATTTT
V gene: TRBV7-9
D gene: .
J gene: TRBJ1-5
clone size: .

CDR3 protein: CSAPSPGGGYNEQFF
CDR3 DNA: TGCAGTGCTCCTAGCCCAGGGGGAGGCTACAATGAGCAGTTCTTC
V gene: TRBV20-1
D gene: .
J gene: TRBJ2-1
clone size: many

CDR3 protein: CASSFPPRGYGYTF
CDR3 DNA: TGTGCCAGCAGCTTCCCGCCGCGCGGCTATGGCTACACCTTC
V gene: TRBV7-2
D gene: .
J gene: TRBJ1-2
clone size: .

CDR3 protein: CATSRPGDDNGYTF
CDR3 DNA: TGTGCCACCAGCAGACCCGGGGACGATAATGGCTACACCTTC
V gene: TRBV15
D gene: .
J gene: TRBJ1-2
clone size: few